The rows below give T cell receptor beta chains drawn from one sample of a study of long-term antiretroviral therapy in people with HIV. Clones were read by immunoSEQ multiplex PCR, and TCRdb kept only the in-frame ones, dropping some. The table has 39,000 or so clones, about 80% seen once. The sequencing here drew on unsorted PBMCs, taken 0.6 years after starting antiretroviral therapy. The receptors originated from a man aged 18 to 29 with HIV. The CDR3 runs from the conserved cysteine through the conserved F or W. A D gene is named only where the DNA matches it firmly. Size tells how often a clone was seen (once, few, many) or the class of an expanded clone, and some rows leave it out.

j_call clone_size v_call d_call cdr3_nt cdr3_aa
TRBJ2-3 . TRBV5-1 TRBD2 TGCGCCAGCAGCTTGGTTAGCGGGGGCACAGATACGCAGTATTTT CASSLVSGGTDTQYF
TRBJ2-2 . TRBV28 . TGTGCCAGCAGTTGGGACCAGACGACCGGGGAGCTGTTTTTT CASSWDQTTGELFF
TRBJ1-1 few TRBV19 . TGTGCCAGTAGTGCCTGGAACACTGAAGCTTTCTTT CASSAWNTEAFF
TRBJ1-1 . TRBV7-9 . TGTGCCAGCAGCTTGACAGTGACGGAGGTTGCTGGAGCTTTCTTT CASSLTVTEVAGAFF
TRBJ2-1 . TRBV14 . TGTGCCAGCAGCCAAGGGGGCAGAAACAATGAGCAGTTCTTC CASSQGGRNNEQFF
TRBJ1-2 . TRBV6-5 TRBD1 TGTGCCAGCAGGCCGGGACAGGGCCATGGCTACACCTTC CASRPGQGHGYTF
TRBJ1-4 once TRBV4-3 TRBD1 TGCGCCAGCAGCCATGTACAGGGGCTAAGCGGTGAAAAACTGTTTTTT CASSHVQGLSGEKLFF
TRBJ2-7 . TRBV18 . TGTGCCAGCTCACCATTGGACAGCTCCTACGAGCAGTACTTC CASSPLDSSYEQYF
TRBJ2-3 . TRBV7-8 . TGTGCCAGCAGCTCCCGGGACTCCACAGATACGCAGTATTTT CASSSRDSTDTQYF
TRBJ2-7 once TRBV5-6 TRBD1 TGTGCCAGCAGCTTCCGGGACAGGGTTTCCTACGAGCAGTACTTC CASSFRDRVSYEQYF
TRBJ2-7 . TRBV19 . TGTGCCAGTAGTATGGGCCCCTCCTACGAGCAGTACTTC CASSMGPSYEQYF
TRBJ2-7 . TRBV7-9 TRBD1 TGTGCCAGCAGCTTAGATGCCGGACAGGGGTTCTTTGGCGAGCAGTACTTC CASSLDAGQGFFGEQYF
TRBJ1-3 once TRBV21-1 . TGTGCCAGCAGCGAAAAATACCCTATACGTTCTGGAAACACCATATATTTT CASSEKYPIRSGNTIYF
TRBJ2-1 . TRBV6-6 . TGTGCCAGCAGTTACTCGGTGTTGGGGGATAAGGCTGAGCAGTTCTTC CASSYSVLGDKAEQFF
TRBJ1-1 . TRBV2 . TGTGCCACCCTTTTCCGGGCAGGGTCGATAGGGATGAACACTGAAGCTTTCTTT CATLFRAGSIGMNTEAFF
TRBJ2-7 . TRBV28 . TGTGCCAGCAGTCCGGCACCGGCCTACGAGCAGTACTTC CASSPAPAYEQYF
TRBJ2-2 few TRBV11-1 . TGTGCCAGCAGCCCACCAGGATTCGGGGAGCTGTTTTTT CASSPPGFGELFF
TRBJ1-1 . TRBV27 . TGTGCCAGCAGTTTATCGGGAGACACTGAAGCTTTCTTT CASSLSGDTEAFF
TRBJ2-7 once TRBV29-1 . TGCAGCGTTGCCTTTCCAGGGCAGGGACGCGAGCAGTACTTC CSVAFPGQGREQYF
TRBJ2-7 . TRBV6-5 TRBD1 TGTGCCAGCAGTTACGCGACAGGGGGCGCGCAGTACTTC CASSYATGGAQYF
TRBJ1-2 . TRBV4-1 . TGCGCCAGCAGCTCCAGGACAACAACGTCCTATGGCTACACCTTC CASSSRTTTSYGYTF
TRBJ1-1 . TRBV5-1 . TGCGCCAGCAGCCCCTCAGGCATTTTGGCTGAAGCTTTCTTT CASSPSGILAEAFF
TRBJ1-1 few TRBV7-9 . TGTGCCAGCAGCTTAGGCCCACAGGGTCTAGACACTGAAGCTTTCTTT CASSLGPQGLDTEAFF
TRBJ2-4 . TRBV4-3 TRBD2 TGCGCCAGCAGCCAGGCGGGACTAGCGGGAAACATTCAGTACTTC CASSQAGLAGNIQYF
TRBJ2-7 . TRBV10-2 . TGCGCCAGCACGACCGGGGTGGACGAGCAGTACTTC CASTTGVDEQYF
TRBJ2-3 . TRBV7-3 TRBD2 TGTGCCAGCAGCTTAGGTTCACTAGCGGGACCAGATACGCAGTATTTT CASSLGSLAGPDTQYF
TRBJ2-1 . TRBV7-9 TRBD2 TGTGCCAGCAGCTTGACTAGCGGGGACTCAACCTACAATGAGCAGTTCTTC CASSLTSGDSTYNEQFF
TRBJ1-4 few TRBV6-1 . TGTGCCAGCAGTGCCCGGGACACCTTCAATGAAAAACTGTTTTTT CASSARDTFNEKLFF
TRBJ2-7 . TRBV27 TRBD2 TGTGCCAGCAGTTTATCCGCCGGGACTAGCCCTTACGAGCAGTACTTC CASSLSAGTSPYEQYF
TRBJ2-1 . TRBV5-1 . TGCGCCAGCAGCTCTCGGGGTTTAAACAATGAGCAGTTCTTC CASSSRGLNNEQFF
TRBJ2-3 few TRBV4-1 TRBD2 TGCGCCAGCAGCCAGTCCTCTAGCGGTACTAGCACAGATACGCAGTATTTT CASSQSSSGTSTDTQYF
TRBJ2-3 . TRBV5-4 TRBD2 TGTGCCAGCAGCTCCAGCGGGGGGAACACAGATACGCAGTATTTT CASSSSGGNTDTQYF
TRBJ2-3 . TRBV11-2 . TGTGCCAGCAGCCCTAGACTGGACTCTACGCAGTATTTT CASSPRLDSTQYF
TRBJ2-4 . TRBV28 . TGTGCCAGCACCGGACCGGCGGTGGTCGGAAACATTCAGTACTTC CASTGPAVVGNIQYF
TRBJ2-7 . TRBV10-2 . TGCGCCAGCAGTGATCGAGGCCGTGTCTCCTACGAGCAGTACTTC CASSDRGRVSYEQYF
TRBJ2-5 . TRBV27 TRBD2 TGTGCCAGCAGCCCCTATGGGGAGGGTCTAGAGACCCAGTACTTC CASSPYGEGLETQYF
TRBJ2-3 . TRBV28 TRBD1 TGTGCCAGCAGTTGGGACAGGAGAAGAGCAGATACGCAGTATTTT CASSWDRRRADTQYF
TRBJ2-2 . TRBV5-6 . TGTGCCAGCAGCTTGTTACTAGATCCCGGGGAGCTGTTTTTT CASSLLLDPGELFF
TRBJ2-7 . TRBV18 . TGTGCCAGCTCCTATTCCCGGGGCGATGGGCTCTACGAGCAGTACTTC CASSYSRGDGLYEQYF